A selection of T cell receptor beta chains follows, all from one sample in a study of cytomegalovirus exposure and HLA in healthy donors. Clones were read by immunoSEQ multiplex PCR, and TCRdb kept only the in-frame ones, dropping some. In the table there are approximately 170,000 clones, approximately 80% of which are singletons. Source material: PBMCs. Receptors originate from a male donor in good health and CMV-seronegative. Each CDR3 is given with its conserved first and last residue. The D gene is left open where the match is weak. Some rows have no size entry. The others give once, few or many, or a class for an expanded clone.

TRBV7-8,NA,TRBD1,TRBJ1-1,CASSFWDRGTEAFF,TGTGCCAGCAGCTTCTGGGACAGGGGCACTGAAGCTTTCTTT
TRBV7-2,NA,NA,TRBJ2-2,CASSLVSGKDTGELFF,TGTGCCAGCAGCTTAGTTTCGGGGAAGGACACCGGGGAGCTGTTTTTT
TRBV5-1,NA,TRBD2,TRBJ2-5,CASTLGTSQETQYF,TGCGCCAGCACCCTGGGGACTAGCCAAGAGACCCAGTACTTC
TRBV25-1,once,TRBD2,TRBJ2-1,CASSENLAGSNEQFF,TGTGCCAGCAGTGAAAACCTAGCGGGAAGCAATGAGCAGTTCTTC
TRBV2,NA,TRBD1,TRBJ2-2,CASSGDRLRTGELFF,TGTGCCAGCAGCGGGGACAGGTTGCGGACCGGGGAGCTGTTTTTT
TRBV5-1,few,TRBD1,TRBJ1-1,CASSPGQANTEAFF,TGCGCCAGCAGCCCGGGACAGGCGAACACTGAAGCTTTCTTT
TRBV30,few,NA,TRBJ1-1,CACTQGGAEAFF,TGTGCCTGTACGCAGGGAGGTGCTGAAGCTTTCTTT
TRBV5-1,NA,TRBD1,TRBJ1-1,CASSGVTGGDTEAFF,TGCGCCAGCAGCGGGGTTACAGGGGGGGACACTGAAGCTTTCTTT
TRBV27,NA,NA,TRBJ2-7,CASSSRTGSVYEQYF,TGTGCCAGCAGTTCACGGACTGGTTCAGTCTACGAGCAGTACTTC
TRBV9,NA,TRBD2,TRBJ2-1,CASSPPASGNNEQFF,TGTGCCAGCAGCCCCCCGGCTAGCGGCAACAATGAGCAGTTCTTC
TRBV5-4,few,TRBD1,TRBJ2-7,CASSSGQGNEQYF,TGTGCCAGCAGCTCGGGACAGGGAAACGAGCAGTACTTC
TRBV10-3,NA,NA,TRBJ1-5,CAISPTGNNQPQHF,TGTGCCATCAGTCCCACAGGTAACAATCAGCCCCAGCATTTT
TRBV14,NA,NA,TRBJ2-7,CASSQGQPDYEQYF,TGTGCCAGCAGCCAAGGACAGCCAGACTACGAGCAGTACTTC
TRBV5-1,NA,NA,TRBJ1-6,CASSAPGQSPLHF,TGCGCCAGCAGCGCGCCCGGACAGTCCCCCCTCCACTTT
TRBV7-2,NA,TRBD1,TRBJ2-7,CASQYPGTGFDEQYF,TGTGCCAGTCAATACCCCGGGACAGGGTTCGACGAGCAGTACTTC
TRBV2,NA,NA,TRBJ2-1,CASSEALGGSYNEQFF,TGTGCCAGCAGTGAAGCGTTGGGGGGTTCTTACAATGAGCAGTTCTTC
TRBV28,NA,TRBD2,TRBJ2-1,CASSLYRGGASNEQFF,TGTGCCAGCAGTTTATATCGCGGGGGGGCCTCCAATGAGCAGTTCTTC
TRBV5-1,NA,NA,TRBJ1-1,CASRFAGWDTEAFF,TGCGCCAGCAGGTTCGCCGGGTGGGACACTGAAGCTTTCTTT
TRBV28,NA,NA,TRBJ1-5,CASSSERAIQPQHF,TGTGCCAGCAGCTCCGAGCGTGCGATTCAGCCCCAGCATTTT
TRBV27,once,NA,TRBJ2-3,CASSSRNAGNTDTQYF,TGTGCCAGCAGTTCCCGGAATGCGGGGAACACAGATACGCAGTATTTT
TRBV19,once,TRBD1,TRBJ1-5,CATRPDRGGSNQPQHF,TGTGCCACCCGCCCGGACAGGGGAGGAAGCAATCAGCCCCAGCATTTT
TRBV7-9,NA,NA,TRBJ1-1,CSSSVQGVGAFF,TGTTCCAGCAGCGTACAGGGAGTGGGAGCTTTCTTT
TRBV27,NA,NA,TRBJ1-5,CASSFGGNQPQHF,TGTGCCAGCAGTTTTGGAGGCAATCAGCCCCAGCATTTT
TRBV5-1,NA,TRBD2,TRBJ2-3,CASSFGTSGGSPRTDTQYF,TGCGCCAGCAGCTTCGGGACTAGCGGGGGATCACCCCGCACAGATACGCAGTATTTT
TRBV30,few,NA,TRBJ2-5,CAWSVGAETQYF,TGTGCCTGGAGTGTAGGGGCAGAGACCCAGTACTTC
TRBV4-3,few,TRBD1,TRBJ1-2,CASSQGTGGLYYGYTF,TGCGCCAGCAGCCAGGGAACAGGGGGGCTCTACTATGGCTACACCTTC
TRBV7-6,NA,TRBD2,TRBJ2-2,CASSNPSGTNTGELFF,TGTGCCAGCAGCAACCCTAGCGGGACGAACACCGGGGAGCTGTTTTTT
TRBV5-1,few,NA,TRBJ1-1,CASRPDKNTEAFF,TGCGCCAGCAGACCTGACAAGAACACTGAAGCTTTCTTT
TRBV15,NA,NA,TRBJ1-1,CATSIAGNTEAFF,TGTGCCACCAGCATAGCGGGGAACACTGAAGCTTTCTTT
TRBV9,NA,TRBD1,TRBJ2-7,CASSVSPQGAGEQYF,TGTGCCAGCAGCGTAAGCCCCCAGGGGGCCGGGGAGCAGTACTTC
TRBV27,NA,TRBD1,TRBJ2-2,CASRWTGSNTGELFF,TGTGCCAGCAGGTGGACAGGTTCGAACACCGGGGAGCTGTTTTTT
TRBV5-1,NA,NA,TRBJ2-7,CASSLEAAGPYEQYF,TGCGCCAGCAGCTTGGAGGCGGCAGGGCCCTACGAGCAGTACTTC
TRBV9,NA,NA,TRBJ1-1,CASSSSRGNTEAFF,TGTGCCAGCAGCTCGAGTAGGGGGAACACTGAAGCTTTCTTT
TRBV6-1,once,NA,TRBJ1-2,CASSELQDSLGDGIFGYTF,TGTGCCAGCAGTGAACTCCAGGACAGCCTCGGAGATGGAATCTTTGGCTACACCTTC
TRBV27,NA,NA,TRBJ1-5,CASSLQYSNQPQHF,TGTGCCAGCAGTTTACAGTATAGCAATCAGCCCCAGCATTTT
TRBV6-1,NA,TRBD2,TRBJ2-7,CASSVLSGDFSYEQYF,TGTGCCAGCAGTGTCCTTAGCGGGGATTTCTCCTACGAGCAGTACTTC
TRBV6-4,NA,TRBD2,TRBJ2-1,CASSRPRGGPYNEQFF,TGTGCCAGCAGTCGTCCTCGGGGGGGCCCCTACAATGAGCAGTTCTTC
TRBV7-3,NA,NA,TRBJ2-6,CASSLRLSGSGANVLTF,TGTGCCAGCAGCTTAAGATTATCGGGCTCTGGGGCCAACGTCCTGACTTTC
TRBV11-2,NA,TRBD1,TRBJ1-2,CASSLGGQGMVYGYTF,TGTGCCAGCAGCTTAGGGGGACAGGGAATGGTCTATGGCTACACCTTC
TRBV5-4,NA,NA,TRBJ1-2,CASSSQGYDYGYTF,TGTGCCAGCAGCTCACAGGGATACGACTATGGCTACACCTTC